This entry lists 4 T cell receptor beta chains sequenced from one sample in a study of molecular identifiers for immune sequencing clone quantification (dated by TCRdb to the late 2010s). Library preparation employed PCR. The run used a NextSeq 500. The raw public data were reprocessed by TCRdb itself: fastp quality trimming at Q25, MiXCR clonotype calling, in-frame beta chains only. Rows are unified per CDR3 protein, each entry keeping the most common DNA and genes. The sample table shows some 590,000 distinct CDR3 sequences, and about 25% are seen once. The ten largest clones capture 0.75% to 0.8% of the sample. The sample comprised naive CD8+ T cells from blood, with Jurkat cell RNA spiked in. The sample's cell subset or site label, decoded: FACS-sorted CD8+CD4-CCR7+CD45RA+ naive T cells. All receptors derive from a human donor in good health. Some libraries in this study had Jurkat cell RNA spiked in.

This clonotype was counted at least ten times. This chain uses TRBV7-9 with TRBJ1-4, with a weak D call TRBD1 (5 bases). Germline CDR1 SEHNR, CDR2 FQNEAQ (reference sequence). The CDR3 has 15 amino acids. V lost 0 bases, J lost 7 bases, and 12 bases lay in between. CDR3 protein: CASSLAEGPGEKLFF. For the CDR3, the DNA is TGTGCCAGCAGCTTAGCGGAGGGGCCGGGTGAAAAACTGTTTTTT.

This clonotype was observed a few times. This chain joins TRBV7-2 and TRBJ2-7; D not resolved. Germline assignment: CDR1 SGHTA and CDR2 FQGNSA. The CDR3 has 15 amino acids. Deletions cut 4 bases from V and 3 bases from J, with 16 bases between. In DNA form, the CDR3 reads TGTGCCAGCAGCTCCGGACGGATAACGTACTACGAGCAGTACTTC. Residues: CASSSGRITYYEQYF.

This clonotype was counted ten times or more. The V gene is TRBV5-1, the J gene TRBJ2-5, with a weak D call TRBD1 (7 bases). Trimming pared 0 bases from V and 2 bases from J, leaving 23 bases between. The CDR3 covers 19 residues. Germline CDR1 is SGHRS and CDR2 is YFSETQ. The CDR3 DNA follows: TGCGCCAGCAGCTTGGTGAAATCTTACGCGGCAGGGGGGCAAGAGACCCAGTACTTC. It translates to CASSLVKSYAAGGQETQYF.

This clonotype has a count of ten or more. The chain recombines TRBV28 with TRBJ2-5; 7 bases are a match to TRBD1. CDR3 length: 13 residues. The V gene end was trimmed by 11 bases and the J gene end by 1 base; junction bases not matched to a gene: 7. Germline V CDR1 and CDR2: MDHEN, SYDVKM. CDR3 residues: CAVRGQIQETQYF. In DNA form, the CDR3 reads TGTGCCGTCAGGGGACAGATCCAAGAGACCCAGTACTTC. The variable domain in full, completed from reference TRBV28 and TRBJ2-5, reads DVKVTQSSRYLVKRTGEKVFLECVQDMDHENMFWYRQDPGLGLRLIYFSYDVKMKEKGDIPEGYSVSREKKERFSLILESASTNQTSMYLCAVRGQIQETQYFGPGTRLLVL.